These T cell receptor beta chains were read from a single sample in a study of cytomegalovirus exposure and HLA in healthy donors. The repertoire was sequenced with immunoSEQ multiplex PCR; TCRdb's copy has only in-frame clones and lacks some. This sample has around 130,000 clones, with roughly 79% found just once. The sequencing input was PBMCs. Receptors were obtained from a woman aged 35 to 49 in good health and CMV-seronegative. Each CDR3 is given with its conserved first and last residue. D genes are given only for firm matches. The size field is filled for only some rows; it gives once, few, many or a size class.

abundance,v_gene,j_gene,d_gene,len,CDR3aa,CDR3nt
NA,TRBV7-9,TRBJ2-7,TRBD1,15,CASSPQGTGSGEQYF,TGTGCCAGCAGCCCCCAGGGGACAGGGTCGGGCGAGCAGTACTTC
NA,TRBV28,TRBJ1-3,NA,17,CASSLWGGRVSGNTIYF,TGTGCCAGCAGTTTATGGGGGGGGCGAGTATCTGGAAACACCATATATTTT
NA,TRBV19,TRBJ1-3,TRBD1,16,CASSPRQGSSGNTIYF,TGTGCCAGTAGTCCCCGACAGGGTAGTTCTGGAAACACCATATATTTT
NA,TRBV5-4,TRBJ1-3,TRBD1,17,CASGINTGENAGNTIYF,TGTGCCAGCGGAATTAACACAGGGGAAAATGCTGGAAACACCATATATTTT
NA,TRBV19,TRBJ2-5,NA,12,CASSIERETQYF,TGTGCCAGTAGTATAGAACGGGAGACCCAGTACTTC
NA,TRBV11-3,TRBJ2-2,NA,15,CASREGGRNTGELFF,TGTGCCAGCAGGGAAGGGGGACGCAACACCGGGGAGCTGTTTTTT
NA,TRBV5-1,TRBJ1-6,NA,16,CASSSGLPGDNSPLHF,TGCGCCAGCAGCTCGGGGCTGCCGGGGGATAATTCACCCCTCCACTTT
once,TRBV25-1,TRBJ2-6,NA,17,CASTGGNPLGGANGLTF,TGTGCCAGCACCGGCGGAAACCCTCTGGGGGGGGCCAACGGCCTGACTTTC
NA,TRBV29-1,TRBJ2-1,TRBD2,13,CSATSGRMDEQFF,TGCAGCGCGACTAGCGGGAGGATGGATGAGCAGTTCTTC
few,TRBV27,TRBJ1-1,NA,16,CASSPLEGGTNTEAFF,TGTGCCAGCAGTCCTCTAGAAGGGGGTACGAACACTGAAGCTTTCTTT
once,TRBV19,TRBJ1-2,NA,12,CASSIGGAGYTF,TGTGCCAGTAGTATTGGGGGGGCTGGCTACACCTTC
NA,TRBV28,TRBJ1-3,NA,15,CASSSRRQGGNTIYF,TGTGCCAGCAGTTCGCGCCGGCAGGGGGGAAACACCATATATTTT
NA,TRBV10-3,TRBJ1-1,NA,12,CAIKGSEGEAFF,TGTGCCATCAAAGGGAGCGAAGGTGAAGCTTTCTTT
NA,TRBV2,TRBJ2-5,NA,12,CASSYTEETQYF,TGTGCCAGCAGTTACACAGAAGAGACCCAGTACTTC
NA,TRBV7-6,TRBJ2-7,NA,16,CASSLGSSLHSYEQYF,TGTGCCAGCAGCTTAGGCTCGAGTCTCCATTCCTACGAGCAGTACTTC
few,TRBV5-6,TRBJ1-1,TRBD1,15,CASSHVGTGDTEAFF,TGTGCCAGCAGCCACGTGGGGACAGGGGACACTGAAGCTTTCTTT
NA,TRBV7-2,TRBJ1-2,TRBD1,19,CASSLARGLFEGAGYGYTF,TGTGCCAGCAGCTTAGCGCGTGGTTTGTTTGAGGGGGCCGGCTATGGCTACACCTTC
NA,TRBV6-1,TRBJ1-6,NA,14,CASTKLEMNSPLHF,TGTGCCAGCACCAAGCTTGAGATGAATTCACCCCTCCACTTT
NA,TRBV7-9,TRBJ1-3,NA,17,CASSPPGGPGSGTTIYF,TGTGCCAGCAGCCCCCCCGGAGGCCCCGGATCTGGAACCACCATATATTTT
NA,TRBV2,TRBJ2-3,TRBD2,15,CASSERVGGSTTQYF,TGTGCCAGCAGTGAAAGAGTGGGGGGGTCCACTACGCAGTATTTT
NA,TRBV11-3,TRBJ2-2,NA,13,CASSPKRTGELFF,TGTGCCAGCAGCCCCAAGAGGACCGGGGAGCTGTTTTTT
NA,TRBV6-1,TRBJ2-1,NA,15,CASSEEAPIHNEQFF,TGTGCCAGCAGTGAAGAAGCACCGATACACAATGAGCAGTTCTTC
NA,TRBV6-9,TRBJ2-7,NA,14,CASNLPRDTYEQYF,TGTGCCAGCAACCTTCCACGGGATACCTACGAGCAGTACTTC
NA,TRBV5-1,TRBJ2-1,NA,15,CASRSDGEGGNEQFF,TGCGCCAGCAGGTCTGATGGGGAAGGGGGCAATGAGCAGTTCTTC
NA,TRBV15,TRBJ2-5,NA,15,CATSRELRLGETQYF,TGTGCCACCAGCAGAGAACTTAGACTGGGAGAGACCCAGTACTTC
NA,TRBV7-9,TRBJ2-7,NA,14,CASSLGGTPYEQYF,TGTGCCAGCAGCTTAGGTGGGACACCGTACGAGCAGTACTTC
NA,TRBV5-6,TRBJ1-3,TRBD1,16,CASSSIQGASGNTIYF,TGTGCCAGCAGCTCGATTCAGGGGGCGTCTGGAAACACCATATATTTT
NA,TRBV6-5,TRBJ2-1,NA,15,CASRPAGSRHNEQFF,TGTGCCAGCAGACCGGCGGGGAGCAGACACAATGAGCAGTTCTTC
NA,TRBV5-1,TRBJ1-1,TRBD1,15,CASSLGTGKPTEAFF,TGCGCCAGCAGCTTGGGGACAGGGAAGCCCACTGAAGCTTTCTTT
medium-sized,TRBV6-5,TRBJ1-5,NA,14,CASRSSGGNQPQHF,TGTGCCAGCCGTTCCTCGGGAGGCAATCAGCCCCAGCATTTT
NA,TRBV14,TRBJ2-3,TRBD2,15,CASSQVRASGGTQYF,TGTGCCAGCAGCCAAGTAAGGGCTAGCGGGGGTACGCAGTATTTT
NA,TRBV5-1,TRBJ2-1,TRBD1,15,CASSPPKSTGDEQFF,TGCGCCAGCAGCCCACCCAAATCGACAGGGGATGAGCAGTTCTTC
NA,TRBV28,TRBJ1-5,NA,13,CASISRQYQPQHF,TGTGCCAGCATTTCCCGTCAGTATCAGCCCCAGCATTTT
NA,TRBV27,TRBJ1-4,TRBD1,14,CASSLGDRVAKLFF,TGTGCCAGCAGCTTAGGGGACAGGGTGGCAAAACTGTTTTTT
NA,TRBV7-2,TRBJ2-1,NA,14,CASSLVQGSFEQFF,TGTGCCAGCAGCTTAGTCCAGGGGAGCTTTGAGCAGTTCTTC
NA,TRBV27,TRBJ2-6,NA,19,CASSLYSTGSLPGANVLTF,TGTGCCAGCAGTTTATACTCAACAGGGAGCCTACCTGGGGCCAACGTCCTGACTTTC
NA,TRBV6-1,TRBJ1-5,NA,15,CASSEQGLGNQPQHF,TGTGCCAGCAGTGAACAGGGTTTGGGAAATCAGCCCCAGCATTTT
NA,TRBV11-1,TRBJ2-1,TRBD2,15,CASSLELADYNEQFF,TGTGCCAGCAGCTTAGAACTAGCGGATTACAATGAGCAGTTCTTC
NA,TRBV28,TRBJ1-1,TRBD1,16,CASRPTTGGGYTEAFF,TGTGCCAGCAGACCCACGACAGGGGGCGGGTACACTGAAGCTTTCTTT
few,TRBV7-8,TRBJ2-7,NA,14,CASSLSAGAYEQYF,TGTGCCAGCAGCCTCTCAGCGGGCGCCTACGAGCAGTACTTC
NA,TRBV7-6,TRBJ2-3,TRBD2,16,CASSLGRGGNTDTQYF,TGTGCCAGCAGCTTAGGGCGGGGGGGGAACACAGATACGCAGTATTTT
NA,TRBV5-1,TRBJ1-5,NA,14,CASSLSGGNQPQHF,TGCGCCAGCAGCTTATCAGGGGGCAATCAGCCCCAGCATTTT
once,TRBV30,TRBJ2-7,NA,13,CAWSPLRQAEQYF,TGTGCCTGGAGTCCTCTACGACAGGCCGAGCAGTACTTC
few,TRBV5-6,TRBJ1-4,NA,15,CASSPVGRGREKLFF,TGTGCCAGCAGCCCGGTGGGCAGGGGTCGCGAAAAACTGTTTTTT
few,TRBV28,TRBJ1-1,NA,11,CASSFGRGAFF,TGTGCCAGCAGTTTTGGCAGGGGCGCTTTCTTT
few,TRBV19,TRBJ1-2,NA,16,CASSISSGGRTYGYTF,TGTGCCAGTAGTATATCATCTGGTGGACGGACTTATGGCTACACCTTC
NA,TRBV4-2,TRBJ2-7,TRBD2,15,CASSQGTSGGYEQYF,TGTGCCAGCAGCCAAGGAACTAGCGGAGGTTACGAGCAGTACTTC
NA,TRBV7-2,TRBJ2-5,NA,14,CASSLVANQETQYF,TGTGCCAGCAGCTTAGTCGCGAACCAAGAGACCCAGTACTTC
NA,TRBV27,TRBJ2-2,TRBD2,16,CASRGSGIPRTGELFF,TGTGCCAGCAGGGGAAGCGGGATCCCCCGGACCGGGGAGCTGTTTTTT
NA,TRBV19,TRBJ1-5,NA,12,CASSIDTQPQHF,TGTGCCAGTAGTATCGACACTCAGCCCCAGCATTTT
NA,TRBV28,TRBJ2-4,NA,14,CASSFPGAKNIQYF,TGTGCCAGCAGTTTCCCGGGAGCCAAAAACATTCAGTACTTC
NA,TRBV7-3,TRBJ2-1,TRBD2,14,CASSPGTSGNEQFF,TGTGCCAGCAGCCCGGGGACTAGCGGCAATGAGCAGTTCTTC
NA,TRBV6-1,TRBJ2-1,NA,12,CASSLSLNEQFF,TGTGCCAGCAGCCTTAGCCTCAATGAGCAGTTCTTC
NA,TRBV7-9,TRBJ2-7,NA,12,CASSLRGSEQYF,TGTGCCAGCAGCTTAAGGGGGTCCGAGCAGTACTTC
few,TRBV4-2,TRBJ1-1,NA,13,CASSRGGITEAFF,TGTGCCAGCAGTCGAGGAGGGATCACTGAAGCTTTCTTT
NA,TRBV19,TRBJ1-1,TRBD1,15,CASKNRGVGNTEAFF,TGTGCCAGTAAGAACAGGGGTGTGGGGAACACTGAAGCTTTCTTT
NA,TRBV19,TRBJ1-4,TRBD1,19,CASRPSFGQGGIGNEKLFF,TGTGCCAGTAGGCCCTCGTTCGGACAGGGCGGCATCGGTAATGAAAAACTGTTTTTT
NA,TRBV29-1,TRBJ2-3,NA,12,CSAPVVPDTQYF,TGCAGCGCCCCGGTGGTCCCAGATACGCAGTATTTT
NA,TRBV5-1,TRBJ2-3,TRBD2,15,CASSRLAGVPDTQYF,TGCGCCAGCAGCCGGCTAGCGGGAGTTCCCGATACGCAGTATTTT